What follows are 27 T cell receptor beta chains derived from one specimen sequenced in a study of PD-L1 blockade in urothelial cancer. Noted time point: pretreatment peripheral blood. Only in-frame clones appear in the TCRdb table, and some are missing; sequencing was by immunoSEQ multiplex PCR. The sample has more than 40,000 clones; approximately 78% are singletons. The specimen was PBMCs, collected around atezolizumab (anti-PD-L1) treatment. Receptors were obtained from a man in his fifties or sixties with urothelial cancer.

V gene TRBV7-2 combines with J gene TRBJ2-3; TRBD2 matches at 11 bases. Germline V gene sequence: CDR1 SGHTA, CDR2 FQGNSA. V was pared by 2 bases and J by 1 base, with 11 bases of the junction left unmatched. This CDR3 has 19 residues. The CDR3 DNA follows: TGTGCCAGCAGCTTACGCGGACCCTCTAGCGGGGGGCGCACAGATACGCAGTATTTT. Translated, it gives CASSLRGPSSGGRTDTQYF.

V usage is TRBV18 and J usage is TRBJ1-3; 7 positions agree with TRBD1. Germline V gene sequence: CDR1 KGHSH, CDR2 LQKENI. V dropped 4 bases and J dropped 2; count of bases not matched to a gene: 5. This CDR3 has 15 residues. The CDR3 DNA is TGTGCCAGCTCACGCTCAGGGGGAACTGGAAACACCATATATTTT. Its protein is CASSRSGGTGNTIYF.

This clone was counted only a few times. This sequence joins TRBV28 and TRBJ1-2; D gene ambiguous. The CDR3 is made up of 13 amino acids. Deletions cut 6 bases from V and 5 bases from J, with 13 bases between. Germline V gives CDR1 MDHEN, CDR2 SYDVKM. CDR3 sequence reads: CASRAGLLYGYTF. The CDR3 bases are TGTGCCAGCAGGGCCGGACTTCTTTATGGCTACACCTTC.

The CDR3 bases are TGTGCAAGTCGCCGACAGGGGGTATCCTACGAGCAGTACTTC. Translation gives CASRRQGVSYEQYF. V is TRBV12-2 and J is TRBJ2-7; the D call in the table, TRBD1, was not verified against the DNA. TRBV12-2 is noted as a pseudogene. The CDR3 runs to 14 residues.

CDR3 sequence (DNA): TGCAGCGTTGAAGATCGAGCTCACAGCACCTACGAGCAGTACTTC. Translation: CSVEDRAHSTYEQYF. The J gene is TRBJ2-7, the V gene TRBV29-1; D is unresolved. The V gene's germline CDR1 is SQVTM and CDR2 ANQGSEA. Trimming removed 0 bases from V and 2 bases from J, with 14 bases in between. The CDR3 runs to 15 residues.

This clone was picked up a small number of times. The rearrangement joins TRBV18 to TRBJ2-2, with unresolved D. Per the germline V gene, CDR1 is KGHSH and CDR2 is LQKENI. The V and J ends lost 1 base and 3 bases respectively, with 6 bases between them. The CDR3 consists of 14 residues. CDR3 sequence reads: CASSPQLDTGELFF. DNA of the CDR3: TGTGCCAGCTCACCACAGCTAGACACCGGGGAGCTGTTTTTT. Full variable domain (remainder filled in from reference TRBV18 and TRBJ2-2): NAGVMQNPRHLVRRRGQEARLRCSPMKGHSHVYWYRQLPEEGLKFMVYLQKENIIDESGMPKERFSAEFPKEGPSILRIQQVVRGDSAAYFCASSPQLDTGELFFGEGSRLTVL.

This clone showed up just once. J is TRBJ2-1 and V is TRBV7-8; 13 positions agree with TRBD2. V lost 1 base and J lost 6; bases outside the gene matches: 0. Germline V gives CDR1 SGHVS, CDR2 FQNEAQ. CDR3 length equals 15 residues. CDR3 nucleotide sequence: TGTGCCAGCAGCTTAGGGACTAGCGGGAGCAATGAGCAGTTCTTC. It codes for CASSLGTSGSNEQFF.

The chain has TRBV6-5 and TRBJ2-3; no clear D. This CDR3 is built from 15 residues. Trimming left V 0 bases short and J 6 bases short, with 13 bases between. Germline CDR1 reads MNHEY; CDR2 reads SVGAGI. The CDR3 sequence: CASSYSTVPRDTQYF. The CDR3 nucleotides read TGTGCCAGCAGTTACTCCACGGTCCCACGGGATACGCAGTATTTT.

The chain joins TRBV27 to TRBJ1-6; 7 positions match TRBD1. Looked up from germline, CDR1 is MNHEY and CDR2 is SMNVEV (reference sequence). The CDR3 sequence is 16 residues long. The J segment lost 2 bases and the V segment lost 6 bases, leaving 7 bases of the junction unmatched. CDR3 sequence (DNA): TGTGCCAGCAGCCGTAACAGGGGCACCTATAATTCACCCCTCCACTTT. Translated: CASSRNRGTYNSPLHF.

The V and J genes are TRBV6-6 and TRBJ1-1, with 9 bases identical to TRBD1. This CDR3 has 16 amino acids. J gave up 0 bases and V 5 bases, and 7 bases lay outside the gene matches. Germline V CDR1 and CDR2: MNHNY, SVGAGI (reference sequence). The CDR3 loop reads CASSPTGGLMNTEAFF. In nucleotides, the CDR3 is TGTGCCAGCAGTCCTACAGGGGGCCTCATGAACACTGAAGCTTTCTTT.

This clone occurred once. The V call is TRBV11-2, the J call TRBJ2-7; 12 nucleotides align to TRBD1. Trimming cost V 5 bases and J 4 bases; bases outside gene matches: 3. This CDR3 spans 14 amino acids. CDR1 SGHAT and CDR2 FQNNGV come from the germline V gene. The CDR3 DNA reads as TGTGCCAGCAGCCGGGACAGGGGGCCTTACGAGCAGTACGTC. This gives the protein CASSRDRGPYEQYV.

V and J are TRBV28 and TRBJ2-2, with D possibly matching TRBD1 (5 bases). Germline CDR1 is MDHEN and CDR2 is SYDVKM. V was shortened by 6 bases and J by 1 base, with 12 bases between the two germline ends. The CDR3 consists of 15 residues. CDR3 protein: CASSRPTGNTGELFF. CDR3 coding DNA: TGTGCCAGCAGCCGTCCTACAGGGAACACCGGGGAGCTGTTTTTT.

The chain carries TRBV5-1 and TRBJ1-2; D not resolved. V was cut by 0 bases and J by 0 bases, with 6 bases left in between. The germline V gene encodes CDR1 SGHRS and CDR2 YFSETQ. CDR3 length: 14 amino acids. CDR3 bases: TGCGCCAGCAGCTTGGTAGAAGCTAACTATGGCTACACCTTC. Its protein product is CASSLVEANYGYTF.

The chain is built from TRBV5-1 and TRBJ1-4; D is uncertain. Germline V gene lookup returns CDR1 SGHRS and CDR2 YFSETQ. The CDR3 contains 17 residues. V lost 1 base to trimming and J lost 4 bases, with 17 bases between them. The CDR3 sequence is CASSLSSSPGGNEKLFF. The CDR3 DNA sequence: TGCGCCAGCAGCTTGAGCAGTTCACCTGGCGGTAATGAAAAACTGTTTTTT.

The chain recombines TRBV19 with TRBJ1-3; D is ambiguous. Germline CDR1 and CDR2: LNHDA and SQIVND (reference sequence). V lost 8 bases and J lost 1, with 12 bases in between. This CDR3 comprises 14 residues. The CDR3 nucleotides are TGTGCCAGTCAGCGGCGGGGATCTGGAAACACCATATATTTT. Translating gives CASQRRGSGNTIYF. Variable domain in full (rest from reference TRBV19 and TRBJ1-3): DGGITQSPKYLFRKEGQNVTLSCEQNLNHDAMYWYRQDPGQGLRLIYYSQIVNDFQKGDIAEGYSVSREKKESFPLTVTSAQKNPTAFYLCASQRRGSGNTIYFGEGSWLTVV.

The chain has TRBV19 and TRBJ2-6; D ambiguous. Germline lookup yields CDR1 LNHDA and CDR2 SQIVND (reference sequence). The CDR3 extends over 13 amino acids. V lost 6 bases and J lost 0, with 3 bases in between. The CDR3: CASRRSGANVLTF. CDR3 DNA: TGTGCCAGTAGGCGCTCTGGGGCCAACGTCCTGACTTTC. Combining the CDR3 with reference TRBV19 and TRBJ2-6 gives the whole variable domain DGGITQSPKYLFRKEGQNVTLSCEQNLNHDAMYWYRQDPGQGLRLIYYSQIVNDFQKGDIAEGYSVSREKKESFPLTVTSAQKNPTAFYLCASRRSGANVLTFGAGSRLTVL.

This clone was detected only a few times. This chain links TRBV27 with TRBJ2-1; D is possibly TRBD1 (5 bases). The V gene's germline CDR1 is MNHEY and CDR2 SMNVEV (reference sequence). CDR3 length: 15 residues. The V gene lost 2 bases and the J gene lost 3 bases, with 11 bases spanning the gap. CDR3 in amino acids: CASSLPRVNYNEQFF. The CDR3 DNA reads TGTGCCAGCAGTTTACCCAGGGTGAACTACAATGAGCAGTTCTTC.

V gene TRBV7-9 combines with J gene TRBJ1-5, with TRBD1 identical over 9 bases. Per the germline V gene, CDR1 is SEHNR and CDR2 is FQNEAQ (reference sequence). With V trimmed by 1 base and J by 4 bases, 5 bases remained unmatched. The length of the CDR3 is 16 residues. The CDR3 DNA reads TGTGCCAGCAGCTTAGGGGCCGGGACAGGGAATCAGCCCCAGCATTTT. This encodes CASSLGAGTGNQPQHF.

The chain has TRBV6-5 and TRBJ1-2; 9 nucleotides agree with TRBD1. Germline V gene sequence: CDR1 MNHEY, CDR2 SVGAGI. J was trimmed by 4 bases and V by 5 bases; bases with no gene match: 5. The CDR3 is made up of 14 amino acids. The chain's CDR3 is CASSKDRGGYGYTF. CDR3 DNA sequence: TGTGCCAGCAGTAAAGACAGGGGGGGCTATGGCTACACCTTC.

The chain employs TRBV9 and TRBJ2-1, with 7 bases lining up with TRBD1. J gave up 6 bases and V 5 bases, and 2 bases lay outside the gene matches. The CDR3 totals 12 residues. The V gene's germline CDR1 is SGDLS and CDR2 YYNGEE. The CDR3 sequence is CASSAGGNEQFF. As DNA, the CDR3 is TGTGCCAGCAGTGCAGGGGGCAATGAGCAGTTCTTC.

About this clone itself: One junction end does not reproduce the germline sequence, and a read error may be involved. The chain carries TRBV7-7 and TRBJ2-5; TRBD2 aligns across 15 bases. Germline V gene data show CDR1 as SSHAT and CDR2 as FNYEAQ (reference sequence). The CDR3 has 15 amino acids. CDR3 sequence reads: CASSWTSGRAETQYF. CDR3 sequence (DNA): TGTGCTAGCAGCTGGACTAGCGGGAGGGCGGAGACCCAGTACTTC.

The rearrangement links TRBV13 to TRBJ2-2; 7 nucleotides agree with TRBD1. With 8 bases clipped from V and 6 bases from J, the junction kept 9 bases outside the gene matches. This CDR3 has 14 amino acids. Germline V gene sequence: CDR1 PRHDT, CDR2 FYEKMQ (reference sequence). This chain's CDR3 is CASLQGERSGELFF. The CDR3 nucleotides read TGTGCCAGCCTTCAGGGGGAAAGATCCGGGGAGCTGTTTTTT.

The chain uses TRBV27 and TRBJ2-6; 7 positions agree with TRBD1. CDR1 is MNHEY, CDR2 SMNVEV, per germline (reference sequence). CDR3 size: 15 residues. V shed 6 bases, J shed 2 bases, and the junction held 4 bases outside the gene matches. CDR3 bases: TGTGCCAGCAGCAATACAGGGGCTGGGGCCAACGTCCTGACTTTC. It codes for CASSNTGAGANVLTF.

CDR3 in amino acids: CSGIAGYSTDTQYF. DNA for the CDR3: TGCAGCGGAATAGCGGGATATAGCACAGATACGCAGTATTTT. The gene calls are TRBV29-1 and TRBJ2-3, with 8 bases fitting TRBD2. CDR1 and CDR2 (germline): SQVTM, ANQGSEA. V trimming: 7 bases; J trimming: 0 bases; junction bases outside the gene matches: 6. This CDR3 is 14 amino acids long.

This sequence joins TRBV5-4 and TRBJ1-2; 8 nucleotides line up with TRBD1. With V trimmed by 4 bases and J by 8 bases, 10 bases remained unmatched. The CDR3 loop spans 14 amino acids. The germline gives CDR1 SGHNT, CDR2 YYREEE (reference sequence). This CDR3 is CASSPMTGAGGYTF. The CDR3 DNA reads as TGTGCCAGCAGCCCCATGACAGGGGCTGGCGGCTACACCTTC.

The V call is TRBV15, the J call TRBJ2-6; a possible D gene is TRBD2 (7 bases). CDR1 is LNHNV, CDR2 YYDKDF, per germline (reference sequence). This CDR3 spans 19 amino acids. V dropped 1 base and J dropped 4 bases, with 20 bases sitting between them. CDR3 protein: CATSRGEGRGRSGANVLTF. The CDR3 bases are TGTGCCACCAGCAGAGGGGAGGGCAGGGGAAGGTCGGGGGCCAACGTCCTGACTTTC.

This chain joins TRBV18 and TRBJ1-5, with 7 bases aligning to TRBD1. Looked up from germline, CDR1 is KGHSH and CDR2 is LQKENI. There are 13 residues in the CDR3. J lost 7 bases, V lost 6 bases, and 6 bases had no gene match. For the CDR3, the DNA is TGTGCCAGCTCCGACAGGGATGGCCAGCCCCAGCATTTT. Translation gives CASSDRDGQPQHF.